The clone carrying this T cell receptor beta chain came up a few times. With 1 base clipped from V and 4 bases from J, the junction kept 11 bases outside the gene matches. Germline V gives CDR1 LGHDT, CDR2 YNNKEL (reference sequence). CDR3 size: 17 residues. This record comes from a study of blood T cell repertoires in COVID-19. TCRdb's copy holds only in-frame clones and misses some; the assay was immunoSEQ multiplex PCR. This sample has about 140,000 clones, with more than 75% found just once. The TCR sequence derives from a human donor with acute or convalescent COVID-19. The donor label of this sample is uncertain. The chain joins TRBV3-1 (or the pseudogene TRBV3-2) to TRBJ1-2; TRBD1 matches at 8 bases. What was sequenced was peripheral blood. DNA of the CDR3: TGTGCCAGCAGCCAAGTAGACGTGACAGGGGTCCTCTATGGCTACACCTTC. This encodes CASSQVDVTGVLYGYTF.